The clone carrying this TCR beta chain has more than one count but fewer than ten. The antigen is undetermined. The template for TCR beta VDJ and CDR3 sequence profiling was genomic DNA. TCRdb re-called the reads through MiXCR, storing one row per CDR3 protein. Among about 20,000 distinct CDR3 sequences listed, 40% were seen once. This specimen belongs to a study of CD8+CD57+ T cells in acquired aplastic anemia. Patients sequenced had flow cytometry evidence of CD8+CD57+ cell expansion. The authors also ran sequencing on CD8+CD57+ effector memory cells taken from about 15% of the 12 patients. Each patient had severe acquired aplastic anemia. No therapy had been given to the patients at the time of blood sampling. Bead-based CD8+CD57+ cell enrichment yielded a mean 1.6 ug DNA. Study findings and constraints: Diversity in CD8+CD57+ cells from patients fell below that of the total CD4+ and CD8+ cell pools. This difference was described as decreased diversity.

This TCR derives from a human donor with aplastic anemia. Sequences were obtained from CD8+CD57+ T cells sorted from PBMCs. Subset: bead-enriched CD8+CD57+ effector memory T cells from SAA patients.

The CDR3 region is CSALSGGGTGELFF. The DNA for the CDR3 is TGCAGTGCTCTTAGCGGAGGTGGAACCGGGGAGCTGTTTTTT. This chain uses TRBV20-1 with TRBJ2-2; possible D gene TRBD2, 6 bases. V was pared by 5 bases and J by 5 bases, with 15 bases between. Germline values: CDR1 DFQATT, CDR2 SNEGSKA (reference sequence). This CDR3 region has 14 residues.